Below, 21 T cell receptor beta chains from the same sample are listed, as sequenced in a study of human thymus T cells. Assay: immunoSEQ multiplex PCR; the TCRdb copy retains only in-frame clones and omits some. The sample contains tens of thousands of clones, approximately 95% of which appear only once. Thymic samples were excised during corrective heart operations. Material for sequencing was thymus tissue. These receptors all stem from a girl under three years old with a congenital heart defect but otherwise immunologically healthy.

This chain links TRBV15 with TRBJ2-7; D is tentatively TRBD1 or TRBD2 (6 bases each). With 6 bases removed from V and 5 bases from J, the gap between germline ends came to 14 bases. The CDR3 is made up of 13 amino acids. The germline CDR1 and CDR2 sequences are LNHNV and YYDKDF (reference sequence). The CDR3 sequence is CATRARGLDEQYF. The DNA for the CDR3 is TGTGCCACCAGGGCCAGGGGACTCGACGAGCAGTACTTC.

The rearrangement joins TRBV5-4 to TRBJ2-1; 7 bases map to TRBD2. J lost 6 bases, V lost 4 bases, and 10 bases had no gene match. The CDR3 contains 15 residues. Germline CDR1 is SGHNT and CDR2 is YYREEE (reference sequence). Here the CDR3 reads CASSPRDYDRNEQFF. The CDR3 DNA reads TGTGCCAGCAGCCCCCGGGACTACGATCGCAATGAGCAGTTCTTC.

The V and J genes are TRBV27 and TRBJ2-1, with D tentatively TRBD2 (7 bases). The CDR3 is 19 residues long. Germline CDR1 is MNHEY and CDR2 is SMNVEV (reference sequence). Trimming stripped 0 bases from V and 2 bases from J, with 20 bases between. The CDR3 nucleotides are TGTGCCAGCAGTTTATCGACAGGTGCGGGAGAGCCACCCTACAATGAGCAGTTCTTC. It yields the protein CASSLSTGAGEPPYNEQFF.

V usage is TRBV6-1 and J usage is TRBJ2-7, with 8 bases that match TRBD1. The length of the CDR3 is 15 residues. V was pared by 4 bases and J by 0 bases, with 5 bases of the junction left unmatched. The V gene's germline CDR1 is MNHNS and CDR2 SASEGT. CDR3 loop: CASSGDRFHSYEQYF. The CDR3 DNA is TGTGCCAGCAGTGGGGACAGGTTCCACTCCTACGAGCAGTACTTC.

This sequence joins TRBV19 and TRBJ1-5; no definite D call. The germline V and J ends were trimmed by 6 bases and 0 bases, with 9 bases remaining between them. Germline V gene data show CDR1 as LNHDA and CDR2 as SQIVND (reference sequence). This CDR3 region has 14 residues. The CDR3: CASRITYSNQPQHF. The CDR3 DNA follows: TGTGCCAGTAGGATCACGTATAGCAATCAGCCCCAGCATTTT. Full variable domain (remainder filled in from reference TRBV19 and TRBJ1-5): DGGITQSPKYLFRKEGQNVTLSCEQNLNHDAMYWYRQDPGQGLRLIYYSQIVNDFQKGDIAEGYSVSREKKESFPLTVTSAQKNPTAFYLCASRITYSNQPQHFGDGTRLSIL.

In this sample, this clone turned up once. The V and J genes are TRBV5-4 and TRBJ2-7; 7 bases align to TRBD1. Germline CDR1 SGHNT, CDR2 YYREEE (reference sequence). The CDR3 extends over 16 amino acids. V lost 0 bases and J lost 0; bases outside the gene matches: 6. DNA of the CDR3: TGTGCCAGCAGCTTGGGGATGGACAGGAGCTCCTACGAGCAGTACTTC. Amino acids: CASSLGMDRSSYEQYF.

In its sample, this clone was seen once. V and J are TRBV29-1 and TRBJ2-3; no definite D call. The CDR3 is made up of 15 amino acids. The germline gives CDR1 SQVTM, CDR2 ANQGSEA. V was trimmed by 4 bases and J by 2 bases, leaving 16 bases between them. CDR3 in amino acids: CSVAWPSKNTDTQYF. CDR3 DNA sequence: TGCAGCGTTGCCTGGCCGAGCAAAAACACAGATACGCAGTATTTT.

J is TRBJ2-1 and V is TRBV6-5; D is uncertain. There are 16 residues in the CDR3. V was pared by 2 bases and J by 5 bases, with 16 bases between. Germline-derived CDR1 and CDR2 are MNHEY and SVGAGI. The CDR3 spells CASSYVHGQADNEQFF. DNA for the CDR3: TGTGCCAGCAGTTACGTGCATGGGCAGGCGGACAATGAGCAGTTCTTC.

In its sample, this clone was seen once. The chain is built from TRBV6-6 and TRBJ2-7; 13 bases map to TRBD2. J lost 2 bases, V lost 6 bases, and 4 bases had no gene match. The CDR3 extends over 15 amino acids. Looked up from germline, CDR1 is MNHNY and CDR2 is SVGAGI (reference sequence). CDR3 bases: TGTGCCAGCAGCCCGGGACTAGCGGGGCCCTACGAGCAGTACTTC. Protein: CASSPGLAGPYEQYF.

The V and J genes are TRBV30 and TRBJ1-4, with a weak D call TRBD1 (5 bases). Germline V gives CDR1 GTSNPN, CDR2 SVGIG (reference sequence). CDR3 size: 15 residues. Trimming cost V 2 bases and J 8 bases, with 18 bases left between them. CDR3 DNA: TGTGCCTGGAGTACTCCGGACATCCCTGGGGAAAAACTGTTTTTT. Protein sequence: CAWSTPDIPGEKLFF.

This chain connects TRBV6-4 to TRBJ2-1; D is perhaps TRBD2 (6 bases). Per the germline V gene, CDR1 is MRHNA and CDR2 is SNTAGT. This CDR3 is built from 12 residues. Trimming cost V 3 bases and J 10 bases, with 10 bases left between them. CDR3 residues: CASSEAGSEQFF. The CDR3 DNA is TGTGCCAGCAGTGAGGCGGGAAGCGAGCAGTTCTTC.

V and J are TRBV6-5 and TRBJ1-4, with TRBD1 matching 9 bases. The trim removed 6 bases at V and 10 bases at J, leaving 9 bases unmatched. Germline CDR1 and CDR2: MNHEY and SVGAGI. The CDR3 sequence is 14 residues long. The CDR3 DNA follows: TGTGCCAGCAGAAACAGGGACAGGGCCGGAAAACTGTTTTTT. Its translation is CASRNRDRAGKLFF.

J is TRBJ2-3 and V is TRBV5-5; D is uncertain. V lost 0 bases and J 6 bases, leaving 8 bases between the germline ends. Germline CDR1 is SGHKS and CDR2 is YYEKEE (reference sequence). The CDR3 has 13 amino acids. This CDR3 reads CASSLVDGDTQYF. Here the CDR3 DNA reads TGTGCCAGCAGCTTGGTGGATGGGGATACGCAGTATTTT.

This sequence joins TRBV7-9 and TRBJ2-2; TRBD1 is a possible D gene (7 bases). The CDR3 contains 17 residues. The V and J ends lost 4 bases and 4 bases respectively, with 19 bases between them. Germline V CDR1 and CDR2: SEHNR, FQNEAQ (reference sequence). The CDR3 nucleotides read TGTGCCAGCAGCTCCTTACAGGGGAGGTCGGTCACCGGGGAGCTGTTTTTT. Translating gives CASSSLQGRSVTGELFF.

The chain combines TRBV2 with TRBJ1-1, with D perhaps matching TRBD1 (5 bases). V was clipped by 3 bases and J by 1 base, with 18 bases between them. This CDR3 contains 17 residues. Germline lookup yields CDR1 SNHLY and CDR2 FYNNEI. The CDR3 DNA reads TGTGCCAGCAGTGAGCCGTGGAGGGGCCTTACGAACACTGAAGCTTTCTTT. This translates into CASSEPWRGLTNTEAFF.

This sequence joins TRBV19 and TRBJ2-5; D unclear. There are 14 residues in the CDR3. V dropped 5 bases and J dropped 3 bases, with 13 bases sitting between them. In germline, CDR1 is LNHDA, CDR2 SQIVND (reference sequence). The CDR3 region has the DNA TGTGCCAGTAGTCCCCGGGTACATAAAGAGACCCAGTACTTC. As protein: CASSPRVHKETQYF. The full variable domain, its missing parts supplied by reference TRBV19 and TRBJ2-5, is DGGITQSPKYLFRKEGQNVTLSCEQNLNHDAMYWYRQDPGQGLRLIYYSQIVNDFQKGDIAEGYSVSREKKESFPLTVTSAQKNPTAFYLCASSPRVHKETQYFGPGTRLLVL.

The chain carries TRBV4-1 and TRBJ1-4; D remains unclear. From germline, CDR1 is MGHRA and CDR2 YSYEKL. V lost 3 bases and J lost 8, with 16 bases in between. This CDR3 comprises 15 residues. DNA of the CDR3: TGCGCCAGCAGCCAGGAACACCAGACGGGAGAAAAACTGTTTTTT. Protein sequence: CASSQEHQTGEKLFF.

The rearrangement links TRBV5-1 to TRBJ2-1, with TRBD2 matching 8 bases. This CDR3 region has 18 residues. Germline CDR1 SGHRS, CDR2 YFSETQ. V trimming: 0 bases; J trimming: 0 bases; junction bases outside the gene matches: 8. The CDR3 reads CASSLAPGLEYSYNEQFF. The DNA of the CDR3 is TGCGCCAGCAGCTTGGCCCCGGGACTAGAATACTCCTACAATGAGCAGTTCTTC.

CDR3 amino acids: CASSGEAPSSYNEQFF. The CDR3 bases are TGTGCCAGTTCGGGGGAGGCGCCAAGCTCCTACAATGAGCAGTTCTTC. The chain couples TRBV19 to TRBJ2-1; D is possibly TRBD2 (6 bases). The CDR3 runs 16 residues. Germline values: CDR1 LNHDA, CDR2 SQIVND (reference sequence). V lost 8 bases and J lost 0, with 17 bases in between.

This clone was recorded once. This sequence joins TRBV27 and TRBJ2-7; perhaps D is TRBD1 or TRBD2 (5 bases each). CDR1 and CDR2 from the germline V gene are MNHEY and SMNVEV (reference sequence). The CDR3 totals 15 residues. With 3 bases removed from V and 3 bases from J, the gap between germline ends came to 15 bases. The CDR3 DNA follows: TGTGCCAGCAGTTTCTCGGGGCACCCCAACTACGAGCAGTACTTC. Residues: CASSFSGHPNYEQYF.

This sequence joins TRBV18 and TRBJ2-7; D gene uncertain. Germline V gene data show CDR1 as KGHSH and CDR2 as LQKENI. Trimming removed 3 bases at V and 0 bases at J, with 12 bases between. The CDR3 is 15 residues long. CDR3 in amino acids: CASSPIPDFSYEQYF. DNA for the CDR3: TGTGCCAGCTCACCGATTCCGGATTTCTCCTACGAGCAGTACTTC.